This is a list of T cell receptor beta chains from one sample in a study of T cell responses to AZD1222 COVID-19 vaccine. Profiling relied on immunoSEQ multiplex PCR, and the TCRdb table lists in-frame clones only, not all of them. The repertoire holds 55,000 to 75,000 clones, with approximately 85% as singletons. The material sequenced was peripheral blood, taken on day 0 of MenACWY control vaccination. These TCRs come from an adult in good health. CDR3s include the opening cysteine and the closing phenylalanine or tryptophan. D genes are given only for firm matches. Rows may omit the clone size; those that give it use once, few, many or a size class.

TGCAGCGTTGTGAACCCGACTAACTATGGCTACACCTTC	CSVVNPTNYGYTF	TRBV29-1	TRBJ1-2	.	.
TGTGCCAGCTCATCACAGGGCTCCTACGAGCAGTACTTC	CASSSQGSYEQYF	TRBV18	TRBJ2-7	.	.
TGCAGCGTTGATCCGGGGGGCAATGAGCAGTTCTTC	CSVDPGGNEQFF	TRBV29-1	TRBJ2-1	.	TRBD2
TGTGCCAGCAGCTCACCGACCCAGGGGGGCTGGGAAGAGACCCAGTACTTC	CASSSPTQGGWEETQYF	TRBV5-5	TRBJ2-5	.	.
TGTGCCAGCAGCCCTGGACAGGGCTCTGGAAACACCATATATTTT	CASSPGQGSGNTIYF	TRBV3-1/TRBV3-2	TRBJ1-3	.	TRBD1
TGTGCCAGCAGCGCCAGCAGGGTAGGTAATCAGCCCCAGCATTTT	CASSASRVGNQPQHF	TRBV28	TRBJ1-5	.	.
TGTGCCAGCAGCTTGTTCGTTCAGGGAAGACTCATGAACACTGAAGCTTTCTTT	CASSLFVQGRLMNTEAFF	TRBV5-6	TRBJ1-1	.	.
TGTGCCAGTAGCATGCAGGGTGGCTTGGGCAAAAACATTCAGTACTTC	CASSMQGGLGKNIQYF	TRBV19	TRBJ2-4	few	.
TGTGCCAGCAGCCCCGATGGGGGCCGTGAAGCTTTCTTT	CASSPDGGREAFF	TRBV11-3	TRBJ1-1	few	.
TGCGCCAGCAGCTTAAACGGGAGGGCCCCATCTGATACGCAGTATTTT	CASSLNGRAPSDTQYF	TRBV5-1	TRBJ2-3	.	TRBD2
TGTGCCAGCAGCCTCGCGGGAGGGACTTACGAGCAGTACTTC	CASSLAGGTYEQYF	TRBV4-2	TRBJ2-7	.	TRBD2
TGTGCCAGCAGTTCTACCTCCTCCTGGGACGAGCAGTACTTC	CASSSTSSWDEQYF	TRBV28	TRBJ2-7	.	.
TGTGCCAGCAGCCAAAACACTGAAGCTTTCTTT	CASSQNTEAFF	TRBV12-3/TRBV12-4	TRBJ1-1	.	.
TGTGCCAGCAGCATCCGACAGGGGGCTGGCAATCAGCCCCAGCATTTT	CASSIRQGAGNQPQHF	TRBV14	TRBJ1-5	once	TRBD1
TGTGCCAGCAGCTTTAGACAGGGGGCGGAAGGCTACACCTTC	CASSFRQGAEGYTF	TRBV7-2	TRBJ1-2	few	TRBD1
TGTGCCAGCAGGATCGGGACAGGGTTTCACGAGCAGTACTTC	CASRIGTGFHEQYF	TRBV27	TRBJ2-7	.	TRBD1
TGTGCCAGCAGCCAATCTCCTGCACTGGGAAACACCATATATTTT	CASSQSPALGNTIYF	TRBV11-2	TRBJ1-3	.	.
TGCAGCGTTAGACTGGTGGGTTCGAGTCAGCCCCAGCATTTT	CSVRLVGSSQPQHF	TRBV29-1	TRBJ1-5	.	.
TGTGCCAGCAGCTTAGTAGGTAGCGGGAGCTCCTACAATGAGCAGTTCTTC	CASSLVGSGSSYNEQFF	TRBV7-9	TRBJ2-1	.	TRBD2
TGTGCCAGCAGCTCAAGACAGGGTGACGATACGCAGTATTTT	CASSSRQGDDTQYF	TRBV7-2	TRBJ2-3	.	TRBD1
TGTGCCAGCAGCTTTAGCACAGATACGCAGTATTTT	CASSFSTDTQYF	TRBV7-9	TRBJ2-3	.	.
TGTGCCAGCACCCCCAGCTTGGCAGATACGCAGTATTTT	CASTPSLADTQYF	TRBV6-5	TRBJ2-3	.	.
TGCGCCAGCAGCTTAAGGCAGGGGGCCTCCTACGAGCAGTACTTC	CASSLRQGASYEQYF	TRBV5-1	TRBJ2-7	.	TRBD1
TGTGCCAGCAGTCTAGGACAGACCTATGGCTACACCTTC	CASSLGQTYGYTF	TRBV28	TRBJ1-2	.	.
TGTGCCAGCAGTTTCACGGCTGTGGGCACTGAAGCTTTCTTT	CASSFTAVGTEAFF	TRBV27	TRBJ1-1	.	.
TGTGCCAGCAGCCCGCCGGAGGGCCGTGGGGCCAACGTCCTGACTTTC	CASSPPEGRGANVLTF	TRBV13	TRBJ2-6	.	.
TGCGCCAGCAGCCAAGTCGGTTCCTCTGGAAACACCATATATTTT	CASSQVGSSGNTIYF	TRBV4-1	TRBJ1-3	.	.
TGTGCCACCAGCAGAGATTGGACAGGGGGAGGAGATACGCAGTATTTT	CATSRDWTGGGDTQYF	TRBV15	TRBJ2-3	.	TRBD1
TGTGCCAGCAGCTGGAGAGCGGACCACTCCTACGAGCAGTACTTC	CASSWRADHSYEQYF	TRBV5-5	TRBJ2-7	.	.
TGTGCCAGCAGCGCCGACAGGGGAGGTGGCTACGAGCAGTACTTC	CASSADRGGGYEQYF	TRBV7-2	TRBJ2-7	.	TRBD1
TGTGCCACCAGCCAGGACTTACTTTCACCCCTCCACTTT	CATSQDLLSPLHF	TRBV15	TRBJ1-6	.	.
TGCAGCGTTGAAGTAGCAGGGAAATCCTACAATGAGCAGTTCTTC	CSVEVAGKSYNEQFF	TRBV29-1	TRBJ2-1	few	.
TGTGCCAGCAGTTCCTGGACTAGCGGGATACCCTACGAGCAGTACTTC	CASSSWTSGIPYEQYF	TRBV27	TRBJ2-7	.	TRBD2
TGTGCCAGCTCACCAGACAGGGGATCGGATGAGCAGTTCTTC	CASSPDRGSDEQFF	TRBV18	TRBJ2-1	.	TRBD1
TGCGCCAGCAGCTGGGCTCCCTCCTACGAGCAGTACTTC	CASSWAPSYEQYF	TRBV4-1	TRBJ2-7	medium-sized	.
TGTGCCAGCAGCCCCATTGGGAAGCGGGGGAACACCGGGGAGCTGTTTTTT	CASSPIGKRGNTGELFF	TRBV3-1/TRBV3-2	TRBJ2-2	.	TRBD2
TGTGCCACTCTAGGGGGGATTAGCACAGATACGCAGTATTTT	CATLGGISTDTQYF	TRBV28	TRBJ2-3	.	.
TGCGCCAGCATTAATTTGTCGGGAGGGCATGGCTACAATGAGCAGTTCTTC	CASINLSGGHGYNEQFF	TRBV10-2	TRBJ2-1	once	TRBD2
TGTGCCAGCAGTGAATTGAGGGGTAAGAGCTATGGCTACACCTTC	CASSELRGKSYGYTF	TRBV2	TRBJ1-2	.	.
TGTGCCAGCTCACCACGGGGGCAGGGGGCGAACACCGGGGAGCTGTTTTTT	CASSPRGQGANTGELFF	TRBV18	TRBJ2-2	few	TRBD1
TGTGCCAGCCGAGGTGTCTCGGGGGGCTTGGAGACCCAGTACTTC	CASRGVSGGLETQYF	TRBV5-4	TRBJ2-5	once	.
TGTGCCTGGAGTGGAGGCGGAAGCTCTGGGGCCAACGTCCTGACTTTC	CAWSGGGSSGANVLTF	TRBV30	TRBJ2-6	.	.
TGTGCCAGCAGTCCTCCGGGAGCGTGGGGTCAGCCCCAGCATTTT	CASSPPGAWGQPQHF	TRBV6-5	TRBJ1-5	.	.
TGTGCCAGCAGCCCCGGGGGAGGGCTGAACACTGAAGCTTTCTTT	CASSPGGGLNTEAFF	TRBV5-5	TRBJ1-1	.	.
TGTGCCAGCAGTGTCTCTCCTAAAAGTGGCTACACCTTC	CASSVSPKSGYTF	TRBV2	TRBJ1-2	.	.
TGTGCCAGCGGGCGGAACCAAGAGACCCAGTACTTC	CASGRNQETQYF	TRBV5-4	TRBJ2-5	.	.
TGTGCCAGCAGCCAAACCACGGACCCAGGCTCTGGAAACACCATATATTTT	CASSQTTDPGSGNTIYF	TRBV4-2	TRBJ1-3	.	.
TGTGCCAGCAGTTATCATCAATATAATTCACCCCTCCACTTT	CASSYHQYNSPLHF	TRBV6-5	TRBJ1-6	.	.
TGCGCCAGCAGCATAGCGGGGGGGCACGGAGATACGCAGTATTTT	CASSIAGGHGDTQYF	TRBV5-1	TRBJ2-3	.	TRBD2
TGTGCCAGCAGCTCGACAGGAGCGGAAGAAGGGGCCCAGTACTTC	CASSSTGAEEGAQYF	TRBV7-2	TRBJ2-5	.	.
TGCGCCAGCACACTTACAGGGGGCGGTGTTGATGGCTACACCTTC	CASTLTGGGVDGYTF	TRBV5-1	TRBJ1-2	.	TRBD1
TGCGCCAGCAGACCCCAACGGGACAATGAGCAGTTCTTC	CASRPQRDNEQFF	TRBV5-1	TRBJ2-1	.	.
TGTGCCAGCAGTGAAAACAACTATGGCTACACCTTC	CASSENNYGYTF	TRBV6-1	TRBJ1-2	.	.
TGTGCCAGCACCGGGGCTTATAATTCACCCCTCCACTTT	CASTGAYNSPLHF	TRBV2	TRBJ1-6	.	.
TGTGCCACCAGCACAATCGGATACGAGCAGTACTTC	CATSTIGYEQYF	TRBV15	TRBJ2-7	.	.
TGTGCCAGCACCTTGGTGGGGGATCAGCCCCAGCATTTT	CASTLVGDQPQHF	TRBV28	TRBJ1-5	.	.
TGCGCCAGCGCACCACCAGGGGGCAGAATATATTTT	CASAPPGGRIYF	TRBV4-1	TRBJ1-3	few	TRBD1
TGTGCCAGCAGTCTTGGAACAGATACGCAGTATTTT	CASSLGTDTQYF	TRBV28	TRBJ2-3	many	.
TGTGCCAGCAGTCCGAGGGGCGGGGGGGCTTATACGCAGTATTTT	CASSPRGGGAYTQYF	TRBV27	TRBJ2-3	.	TRBD2
TGTGCCAGCAGCGTAGGGCCTAGCACAGATACGCAGTATTTT	CASSVGPSTDTQYF	TRBV9	TRBJ2-3	.	.